Below, one TCR beta chain is given with its context. The antigen is unknown. Healthy Russian Caucasian donors spanned ages roughly 6 to 100 years. These data come from a study of blood T cells in healthy people across ages. Study-wide results and caveats: Fewer expanded clones and more diversity marked long-lived versus aged donors. Researchers report that TCR beta diversity correlated strongly with naive T cell percentage. Age advanced and TCR beta diversity per million T cells fell, roughly linearly.

A second PCR of 7 to 11 cycles used a sample-barcoded 5' primer and a J-beta primer mix. Via MiXCR, TCRdb re-called the 5' RACE reads, giving one row per CDR3 protein. The table shows some 1.4 million distinct CDR3 sequences, with about 43% occurring only once. Germline V gene lookup returns CDR1 MDHEN and CDR2 SYDVKM. This CDR3 is built from 15 residues. The genes are TRBV28 and TRBJ2-1, with 10 bases identical to TRBD1. The better agreement between TRBJ2-7 and the DNA end casts doubt on the J call. The TCR sequence derives from a woman aged 18-29 years in good health. Sequenced: blood. The CDR3 loop reads CASSVWTGGGNEQYF. Written as DNA, the CDR3 is TGTGCCAGCAGTGTGTGGACAGGGGGGGGCAATGAGCAGTACTTC.